One sample yielded the 10 T cell receptor beta chains listed below, sequenced in a study of cytomegalovirus exposure and HLA in healthy donors. The PCR was carried out with 60 Vbeta primers and 13 Jbeta primers. Repertoires were generated with immunoSEQ multiplex PCR, while TCRdb's copy carries only in-frame clones and drops some. The profile covers some 90,000 clones, with roughly 79% appearing a single time and over 4% taken by the ten largest. Sequencing was done on a sample of PBMCs. All receptors derive from a woman between 70 and 85 years old in good health and CMV-seropositive.

The rearrangement links TRBV10-1 to TRBJ2-2; D is undetermined. This CDR3 contains 14 residues. V lost 4 bases, J lost 1 base, and 7 bases lay in between. Germline CDR1 and CDR2: WNHNN and SYGVQD (reference sequence). CDR3 loop: CASSGYRNTGELFF. The CDR3, as DNA: TGCGCCAGCAGTGGATACAGGAACACCGGGGAGCTGTTTTTT.

This clone has only a few counts. This sequence joins TRBV4-2 and TRBJ1-1, with D maybe TRBD1 (5 bases). The V and J ends lost 3 bases and 3 bases respectively, with 8 bases between them. Looked up from germline, CDR1 is LGHNA and CDR2 is YNFKEQ. The CDR3 sequence is 13 residues long. CDR3 amino acids: CASSQKQDTEAFF. In DNA form, the CDR3 reads TGTGCCAGCAGCCAGAAACAGGACACTGAAGCTTTCTTT.

This sequence joins TRBV11-2 and TRBJ2-7; 10 nucleotides agree with TRBD2. V was clipped by 2 bases and J by 2 bases; unmatched bases: 3. Looked up from germline, CDR1 is SGHAT and CDR2 is FQNNGV. This CDR3 spans 15 amino acids. The CDR3 nucleotides are TGTGCCAGCAGCTTAAGGACTAGCGGTCCCTACGAGCAGTACTTC. This encodes CASSLRTSGPYEQYF.

This chain links TRBV5-1 with TRBJ1-6; 10 nucleotides align to TRBD1. There are 16 residues in the CDR3. Germline V gives CDR1 SGHRS, CDR2 YFSETQ. V shed 0 bases and J 9 bases; nucleotides not matched to a gene: 6. The CDR3 sequence is CASSLDGTGVSSPLHF. The CDR3 DNA is TGCGCCAGCAGCTTGGATGGGACAGGGGTGAGTTCACCCCTCCACTTT.

The chain couples TRBV30 to TRBJ2-7, with 9 bases that match TRBD1. Germline V gene data show CDR1 as GTSNPN and CDR2 as SVGIG (reference sequence). After removal of 4 bases from V and 1 base from J, the junction contained 5 bases not matched to a gene. CDR3 length: 14 amino acids. The CDR3 loop reads CAWTAGTGSYEQYF. CDR3 nucleotide sequence: TGTGCCTGGACGGCGGGGACAGGGTCCTACGAGCAGTACTTC.

This clone came up once. This chain uses TRBV29-1 with TRBJ2-5; D perhaps matches TRBD2 (6 bases). This CDR3 is built from 14 residues. The V gene lost 6 bases and the J gene lost 5 bases, with 19 bases spanning the gap. Germline V gene data show CDR1 as SQVTM and CDR2 as ANQGSEA. The CDR3 is CSVGGSGRQETQYF. CDR3 sequence (DNA): TGCAGCGTGGGAGGAAGCGGCCGTCAGGAGACCCAGTACTTC.

The gene calls are TRBV6-5 and TRBJ1-5; D remains unclear. Germline V gives CDR1 MNHEY, CDR2 SVGAGI. V was clipped by 7 bases and J by 4 bases, with 11 bases between them. This CDR3 spans 13 amino acids. The CDR3 loop is CASTMRWNQPQHF. DNA for the CDR3: TGTGCCAGCACCATGAGGTGGAATCAGCCCCAGCATTTT.

Regarding this clone: A read error may explain this, as a much larger clone is one base away. The chain carries TRBV28 and TRBJ2-5; 12 nucleotides match TRBD1. TRBJ2-7 matches the DNA end more closely, so the J call is doubtful. Germline V gives CDR1 MDHEN, CDR2 SYDVKM. The CDR3 extends over 13 amino acids. The DNA of the CDR3 is TGTGCCAGCCGGGACAGGGGGCCCTACGAGCAGTACTTC. Protein sequence: CASRDRGPYEQYF.

V is TRBV18 and J is TRBJ2-1; the D gene is possibly TRBD1 (6 bases). Germline assignment: CDR1 KGHSH and CDR2 LQKENI. The CDR3 has 16 residues. V was shortened by 0 bases and J by 2 bases, with 11 bases between the two germline ends. CDR3 sequence (DNA): TGTGCCAGCTCACCACCTGGGCAGGGGACCTACAATGAGCAGTTCTTC. Protein sequence: CASSPPGQGTYNEQFF.

Details on this clone: The junction and the germline gene differ at one end; a read error may be behind it. The V call is TRBV9, the J call TRBJ1-2; D possibly corresponds to TRBD1 (6 bases). Per germline, CDR1 SGDLS and CDR2 YYNGEE. The CDR3 consists of 13 residues. The CDR3 DNA reads as TGTGCCAGCGGCGTCTCAGGGGCCTATGGCTACACCTTC. Protein product: CASGVSGAYGYTF.